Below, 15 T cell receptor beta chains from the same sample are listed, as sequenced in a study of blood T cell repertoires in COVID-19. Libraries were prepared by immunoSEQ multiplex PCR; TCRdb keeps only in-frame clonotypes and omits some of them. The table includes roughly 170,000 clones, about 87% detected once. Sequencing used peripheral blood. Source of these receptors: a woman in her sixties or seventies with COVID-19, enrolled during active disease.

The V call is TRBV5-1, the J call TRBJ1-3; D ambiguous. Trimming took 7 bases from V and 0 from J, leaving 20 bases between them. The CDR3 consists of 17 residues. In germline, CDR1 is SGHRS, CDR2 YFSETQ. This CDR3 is CASGPGSGGYSGNTIYF. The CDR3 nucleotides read TGCGCCAGCGGACCCGGGAGTGGAGGGTACTCTGGAAACACCATATATTTT.

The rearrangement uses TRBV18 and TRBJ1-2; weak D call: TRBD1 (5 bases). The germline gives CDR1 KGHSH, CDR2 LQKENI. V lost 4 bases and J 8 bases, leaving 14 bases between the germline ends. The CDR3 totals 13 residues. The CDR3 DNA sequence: TGTGCCAGCTCACTGGGGCCCGGGAGCGGCTACACCTTC. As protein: CASSLGPGSGYTF. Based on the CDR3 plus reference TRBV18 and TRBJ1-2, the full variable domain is NAGVMQNPRHLVRRRGQEARLRCSPMKGHSHVYWYRQLPEEGLKFMVYLQKENIIDESGMPKERFSAEFPKEGPSILRIQQVVRGDSAAYFCASSLGPGSGYTFGSGTRLTVV.

DNA of the CDR3: TGTGCCAGCAGTCCAATACCCGGGGACAGGGGGCATTCGGAAGCTTTCTTT. Translating it yields CASSPIPGDRGHSEAFF. The chain links TRBV6-2 or TRBV6-3 to TRBJ1-1, with 12 bases that match TRBD1. Germline V lookup: CDR1 MNHEY, CDR2 SVGEGT. The CDR3 loop spans 17 amino acids. V was pared by 5 bases and J by 8 bases, with 15 bases of the junction left unmatched.

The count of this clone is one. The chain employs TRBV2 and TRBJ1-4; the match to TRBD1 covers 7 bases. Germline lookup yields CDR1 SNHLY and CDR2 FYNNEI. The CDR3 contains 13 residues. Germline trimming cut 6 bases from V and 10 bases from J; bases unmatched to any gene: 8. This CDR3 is CASSDRVGRKLFF. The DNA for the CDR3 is TGTGCCAGCAGCGACAGGGTCGGGAGAAAACTGTTTTTT. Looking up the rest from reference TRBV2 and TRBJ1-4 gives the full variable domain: EPEVTQTPSHQVTQMGQEVILRCVPISNHLYFYWYRQILGQKVEFLVSFYNNEISEKSEIFDDQFSVERPDGSNFTLKIRSTKLEDSAMYFCASSDRVGRKLFFGSGTQLSVL.

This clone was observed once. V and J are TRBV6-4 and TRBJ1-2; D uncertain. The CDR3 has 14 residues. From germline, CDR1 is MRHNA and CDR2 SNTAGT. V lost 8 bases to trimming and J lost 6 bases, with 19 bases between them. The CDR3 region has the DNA TGTGCCAGCCGTGTGGCGGCGGGGAGAGATGGCTACACCTTC. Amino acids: CASRVAAGRDGYTF.

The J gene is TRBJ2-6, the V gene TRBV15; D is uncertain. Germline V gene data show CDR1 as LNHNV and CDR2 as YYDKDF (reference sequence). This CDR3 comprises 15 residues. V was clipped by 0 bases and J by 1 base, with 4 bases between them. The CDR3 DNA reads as TGTGCCACCAGCAGAGATCGGTCTGGGGCCAACGTCCTGACTTTC. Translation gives CATSRDRSGANVLTF.

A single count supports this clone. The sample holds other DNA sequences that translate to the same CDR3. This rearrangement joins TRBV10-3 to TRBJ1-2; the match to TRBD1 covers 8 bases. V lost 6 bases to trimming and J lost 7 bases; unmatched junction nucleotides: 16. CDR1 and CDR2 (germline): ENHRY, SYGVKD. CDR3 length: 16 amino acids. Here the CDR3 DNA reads TGTGCCATCAGCAGACTCCCGGGACAGGAAGCTTTTGGCTACACCTTC. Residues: CAISRLPGQEAFGYTF.

CDR3 nucleotide sequence: TGTGCCAGCAGTGGCCCCCCGACAGGGGTGAGGAATGAAAAACTGTTTTTT. Its translation: CASSGPPTGVRNEKLFF. The chain has TRBV25-1 and TRBJ1-4, with 8 bases identical to TRBD1. From germline, CDR1 is MGHDK and CDR2 SYGVNS. The CDR3 contains 17 residues. J gave up 5 bases and V 4 bases, and 12 bases lay outside the gene matches.

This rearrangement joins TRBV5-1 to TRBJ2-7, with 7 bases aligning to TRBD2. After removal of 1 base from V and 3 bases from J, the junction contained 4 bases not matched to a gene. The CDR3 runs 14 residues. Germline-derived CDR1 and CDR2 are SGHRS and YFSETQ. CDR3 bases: TGCGCCAGCAGCTTGTCGGCTAGCGGCTACGAGCAGTACTTC. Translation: CASSLSASGYEQYF.

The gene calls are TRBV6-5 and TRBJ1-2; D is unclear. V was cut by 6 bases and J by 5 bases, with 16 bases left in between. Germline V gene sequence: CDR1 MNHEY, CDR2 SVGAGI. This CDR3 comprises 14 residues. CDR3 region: CASRATANVYGYTF. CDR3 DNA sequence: TGTGCCAGCAGGGCTACAGCCAACGTGTATGGCTACACCTTC.

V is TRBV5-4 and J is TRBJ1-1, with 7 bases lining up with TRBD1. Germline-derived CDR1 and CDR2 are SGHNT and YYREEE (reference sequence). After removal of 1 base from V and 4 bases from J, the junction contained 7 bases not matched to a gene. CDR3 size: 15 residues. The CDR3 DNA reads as TGTGCCAGCAGCTTGATAGAAGGGGGCGGCACTGAAGCTTTCTTT. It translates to CASSLIEGGGTEAFF.

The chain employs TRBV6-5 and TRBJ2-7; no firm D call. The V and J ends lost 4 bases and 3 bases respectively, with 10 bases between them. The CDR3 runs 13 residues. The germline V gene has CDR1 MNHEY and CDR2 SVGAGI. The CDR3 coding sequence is TGTGCCAGCAGTTTTGACTCGGTCTACGAGCAGTACTTC. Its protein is CASSFDSVYEQYF.

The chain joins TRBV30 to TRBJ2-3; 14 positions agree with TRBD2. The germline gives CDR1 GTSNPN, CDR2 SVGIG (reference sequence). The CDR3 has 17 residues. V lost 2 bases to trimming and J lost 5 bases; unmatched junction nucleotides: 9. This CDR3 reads CAWSSLGLAGGRDTQYF. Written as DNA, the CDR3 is TGTGCCTGGAGTTCCCTCGGACTAGCGGGAGGCCGAGATACGCAGTATTTT.

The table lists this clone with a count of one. CDR3 sequence: CASSWGQGATNEKLFF. CDR3 DNA sequence: TGTGCCAGCAGCTGGGGACAGGGGGCTACTAATGAAAAACTGTTTTTT. The chain employs TRBV7-6 and TRBJ1-4; 12 bases are a match to TRBD1. CDR3 length: 16 residues. Germline-derived CDR1 and CDR2 are SGHVS and FNYEAQ. The V segment lost 4 bases and the J segment 2 bases; nucleotides outside the gene matches: 2.

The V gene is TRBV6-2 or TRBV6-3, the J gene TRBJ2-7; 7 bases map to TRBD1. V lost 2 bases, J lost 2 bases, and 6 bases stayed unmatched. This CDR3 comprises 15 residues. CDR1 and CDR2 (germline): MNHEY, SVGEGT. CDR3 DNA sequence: TGTGCCAGCAGTTACGAGGACAGGTGTACCTACGAGCAGTACTTC. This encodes CASSYEDRCTYEQYF.